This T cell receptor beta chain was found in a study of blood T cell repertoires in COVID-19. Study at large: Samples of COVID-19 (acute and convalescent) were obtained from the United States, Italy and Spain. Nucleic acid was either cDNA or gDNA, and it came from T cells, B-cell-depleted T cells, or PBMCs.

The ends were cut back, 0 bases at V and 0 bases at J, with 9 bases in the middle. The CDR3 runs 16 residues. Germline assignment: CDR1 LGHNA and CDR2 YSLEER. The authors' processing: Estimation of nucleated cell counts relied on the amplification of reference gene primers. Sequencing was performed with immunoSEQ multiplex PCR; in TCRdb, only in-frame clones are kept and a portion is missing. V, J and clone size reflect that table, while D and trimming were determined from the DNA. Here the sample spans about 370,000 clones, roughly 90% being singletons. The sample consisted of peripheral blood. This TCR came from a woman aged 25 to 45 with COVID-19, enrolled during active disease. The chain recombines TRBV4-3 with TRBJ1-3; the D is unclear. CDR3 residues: CASSQDFGVSGNTIYF. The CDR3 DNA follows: TGCGCCAGCAGCCAAGATTTCGGGGTCTCTGGAAACACCATATATTTT.